This TCR beta chain was identified in a study of glioma-infiltrating T cells after dendritic cell vaccination. Turning to the study itself: Samples are from glioblastoma patients in Phase I and II dendritic cell vaccine trials.

All glioblastoma patients lacked an isocitrate dehydrogenase mutation. Up to about 2 ug genomic DNA was used for TCRB CDR3 amplification. Amplification used 60 V beta primers and 13 J beta primers. Method: immunoSEQ multiplex PCR; TCRdb's copy keeps in-frame clones and lacks some. This table holds some 100,000 clones, about four fifths found once. Trimming cost V 5 bases and J 0 bases, with 14 bases left between them. CDR1 and CDR2 from the germline V gene are SGDLS and YYNGEE. The CDR3 runs to 15 residues. V gene TRBV9 combines with J gene TRBJ1-1; D is perhaps TRBD1 (5 bases). The TCR sequence derives from a human donor with glioblastoma. The sequences come from blood, collected before dendritic cell vaccination. The CDR3 nucleotides read TGTGCCAGCAGGGGCAAGGGGACTATGAACACTGAAGCTTTCTTT. Translation gives CASRGKGTMNTEAFF.